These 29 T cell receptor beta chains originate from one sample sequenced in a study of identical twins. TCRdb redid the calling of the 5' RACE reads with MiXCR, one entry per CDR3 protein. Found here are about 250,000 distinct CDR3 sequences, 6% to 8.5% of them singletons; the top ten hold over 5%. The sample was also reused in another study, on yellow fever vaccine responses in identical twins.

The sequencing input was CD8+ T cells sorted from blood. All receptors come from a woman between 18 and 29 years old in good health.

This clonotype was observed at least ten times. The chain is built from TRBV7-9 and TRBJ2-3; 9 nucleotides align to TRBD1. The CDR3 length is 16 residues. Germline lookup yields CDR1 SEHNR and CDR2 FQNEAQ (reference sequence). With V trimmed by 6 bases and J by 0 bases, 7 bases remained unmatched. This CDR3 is CASSPTGGTSTDTQYF. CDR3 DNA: TGTGCCAGCAGTCCGACAGGGGGTACTAGCACAGATACGCAGTATTTT. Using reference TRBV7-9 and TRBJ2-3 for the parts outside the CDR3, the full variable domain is DTGVSQNPRHKITKRGQNVTFRCDPISEHNRLYWYRQTLGQGPEFLTYFQNEAQLEKSRLLSDRFSAERPKGSFSTLEIQRTEQGDSAMYLCASSPTGGTSTDTQYFGPGTRLTVL.

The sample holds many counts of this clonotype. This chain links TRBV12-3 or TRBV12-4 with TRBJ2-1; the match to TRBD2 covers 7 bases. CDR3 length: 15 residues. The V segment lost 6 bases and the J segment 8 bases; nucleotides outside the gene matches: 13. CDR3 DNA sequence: TGTGCCAGCAGCCGTGCCGGCGGGGGTTTGGATGAGCAGTTCTTC. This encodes CASSRAGGGLDEQFF.

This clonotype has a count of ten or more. In DNA form, the CDR3 reads TGTGCCAGCAGACTAGCGGGGCCCTACAATGAGCAGTTCTTC. Protein sequence: CASRLAGPYNEQFF. The rearrangement joins TRBV7-9 to TRBJ2-1; 10 positions agree with TRBD2. The CDR3 is 14 amino acids. The V gene's germline CDR1 is SEHNR and CDR2 FQNEAQ (reference sequence). V dropped 6 bases and J dropped 2; count of bases not matched to a gene: 1.

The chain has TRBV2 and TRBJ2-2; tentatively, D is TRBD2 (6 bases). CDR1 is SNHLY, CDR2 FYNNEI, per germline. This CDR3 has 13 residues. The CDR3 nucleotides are TGTGCGACCCTGGGGGGGAACACCGGGGAGCTGTTTTTT. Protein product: CATLGGNTGELFF.

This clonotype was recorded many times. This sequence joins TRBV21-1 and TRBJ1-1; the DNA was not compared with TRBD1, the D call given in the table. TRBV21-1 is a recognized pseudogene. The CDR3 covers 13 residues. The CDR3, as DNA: TGTGCCAGCAGCGACCAGGGTAACACTGAAGCTTTCTTT. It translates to CASSDQGNTEAFF.

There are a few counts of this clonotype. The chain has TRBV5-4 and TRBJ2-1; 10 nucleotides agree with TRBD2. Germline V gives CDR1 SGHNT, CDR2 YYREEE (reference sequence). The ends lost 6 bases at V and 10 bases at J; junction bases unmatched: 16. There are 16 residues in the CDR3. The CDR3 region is CASTPPGLAGETEQFF. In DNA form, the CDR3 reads TGTGCCAGCACCCCGCCAGGGCTAGCGGGAGAGACCGAGCAGTTCTTC.

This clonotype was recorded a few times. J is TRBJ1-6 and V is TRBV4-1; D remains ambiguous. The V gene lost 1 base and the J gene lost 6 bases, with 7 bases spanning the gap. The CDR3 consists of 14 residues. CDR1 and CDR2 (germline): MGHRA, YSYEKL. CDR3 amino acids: CASSQAGPNSPLHF. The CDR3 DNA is TGCGCCAGCAGCCAAGCAGGTCCTAATTCACCCCTCCACTTT.

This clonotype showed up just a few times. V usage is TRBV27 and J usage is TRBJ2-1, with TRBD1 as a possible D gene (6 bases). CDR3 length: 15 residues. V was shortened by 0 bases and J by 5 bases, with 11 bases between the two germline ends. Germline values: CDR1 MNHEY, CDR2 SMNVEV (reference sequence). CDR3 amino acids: CASSLSTGSDNEQFF. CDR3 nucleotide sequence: TGTGCCAGCAGTTTATCAACAGGGTCCGACAATGAGCAGTTCTTC.

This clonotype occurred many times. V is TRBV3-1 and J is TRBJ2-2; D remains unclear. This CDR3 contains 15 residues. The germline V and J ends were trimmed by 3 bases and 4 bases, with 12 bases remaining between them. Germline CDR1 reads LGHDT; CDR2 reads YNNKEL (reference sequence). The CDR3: CASSHRPVGTGELFF. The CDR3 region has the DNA TGTGCCAGCAGCCACCGACCAGTGGGCACCGGGGAGCTGTTTTTT.

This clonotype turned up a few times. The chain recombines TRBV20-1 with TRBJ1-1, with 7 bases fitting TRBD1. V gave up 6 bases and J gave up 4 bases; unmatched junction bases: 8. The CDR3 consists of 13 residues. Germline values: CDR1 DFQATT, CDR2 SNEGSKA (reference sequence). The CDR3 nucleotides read TGCAGTGCCCCGACAGGGAGTCGCACTGAAGCTTTCTTT. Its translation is CSAPTGSRTEAFF.

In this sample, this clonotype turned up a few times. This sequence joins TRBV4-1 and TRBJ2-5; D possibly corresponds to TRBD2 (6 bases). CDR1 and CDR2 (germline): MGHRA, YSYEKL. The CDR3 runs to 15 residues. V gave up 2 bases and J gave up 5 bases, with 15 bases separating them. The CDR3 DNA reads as TGCGCCAGCAGCCAAACGGGAGTTGCCCCGGAGACCCAGTACTTC. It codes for CASSQTGVAPETQYF.

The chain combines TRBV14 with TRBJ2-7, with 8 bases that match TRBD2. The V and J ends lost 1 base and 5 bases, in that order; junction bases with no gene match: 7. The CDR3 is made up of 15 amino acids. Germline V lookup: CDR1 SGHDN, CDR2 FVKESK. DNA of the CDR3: TGTGCCAGCAGCCAAGGCCCCGGGAGGGACAACGAGCAGTACTTC. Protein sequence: CASSQGPGRDNEQYF. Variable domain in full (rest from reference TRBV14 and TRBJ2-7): EAGVTQFPSHSVIEKGQTVTLRCDPISGHDNLYWYRRVMGKEIKFLLHFVKESKQDESGMPNNRFLAERTGGTYSTLKVQPAELEDSGVYFCASSQGPGRDNEQYFGPGTRLTVT.

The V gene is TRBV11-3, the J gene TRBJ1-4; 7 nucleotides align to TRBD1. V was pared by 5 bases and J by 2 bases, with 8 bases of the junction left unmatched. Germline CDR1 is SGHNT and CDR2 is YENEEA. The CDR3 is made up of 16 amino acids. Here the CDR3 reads CASSPRQGPTNEKLFF. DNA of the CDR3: TGTGCCAGCAGCCCGCGACAGGGCCCCACTAATGAAAAACTGTTTTTT.

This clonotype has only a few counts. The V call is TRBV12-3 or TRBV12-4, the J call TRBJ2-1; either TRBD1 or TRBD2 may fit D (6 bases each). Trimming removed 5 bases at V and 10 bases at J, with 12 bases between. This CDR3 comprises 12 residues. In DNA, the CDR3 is TGTGCCAGCAGTCCGGCGGGGACAGAGCAGTTCTTC. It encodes CASSPAGTEQFF.

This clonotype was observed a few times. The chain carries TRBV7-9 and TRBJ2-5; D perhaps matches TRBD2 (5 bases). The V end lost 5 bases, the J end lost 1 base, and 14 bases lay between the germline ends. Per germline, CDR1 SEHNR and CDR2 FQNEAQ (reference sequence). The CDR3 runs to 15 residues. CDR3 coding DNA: TGTGCCAGCAGCCCAAGATCTAGCTTCCAAGAGACCCAGTACTTC. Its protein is CASSPRSSFQETQYF.

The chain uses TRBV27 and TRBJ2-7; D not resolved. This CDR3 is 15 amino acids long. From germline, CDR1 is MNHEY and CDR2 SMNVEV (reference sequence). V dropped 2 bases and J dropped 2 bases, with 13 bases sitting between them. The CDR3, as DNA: TGTGCCAGCAGTTTAACTGCCCAACGTCCCTACGAGCAGTACTTC. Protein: CASSLTAQRPYEQYF.

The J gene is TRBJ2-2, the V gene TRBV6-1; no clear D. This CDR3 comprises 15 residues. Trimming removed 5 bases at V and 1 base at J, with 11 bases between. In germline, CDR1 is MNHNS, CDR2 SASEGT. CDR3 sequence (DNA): TGTGCCAGCAGTCGGTCGGTAGAGAACACCGGGGAGCTGTTTTTT. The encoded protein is CASSRSVENTGELFF.

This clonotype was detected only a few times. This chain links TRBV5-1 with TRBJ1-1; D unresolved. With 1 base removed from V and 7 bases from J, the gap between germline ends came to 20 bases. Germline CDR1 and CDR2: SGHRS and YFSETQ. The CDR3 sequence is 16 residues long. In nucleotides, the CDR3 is TGCGCCAGCAGCTTGCGAGGTACGGGCCAAACCTATGAAGCTTTCTTT. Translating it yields CASSLRGTGQTYEAFF.

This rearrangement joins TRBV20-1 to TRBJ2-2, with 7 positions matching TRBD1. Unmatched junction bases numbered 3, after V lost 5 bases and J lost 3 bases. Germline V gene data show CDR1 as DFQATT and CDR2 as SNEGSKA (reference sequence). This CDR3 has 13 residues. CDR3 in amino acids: CSAWDSHTGELFF. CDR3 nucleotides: TGCAGTGCTTGGGACAGCCACACCGGGGAGCTGTTTTTT.

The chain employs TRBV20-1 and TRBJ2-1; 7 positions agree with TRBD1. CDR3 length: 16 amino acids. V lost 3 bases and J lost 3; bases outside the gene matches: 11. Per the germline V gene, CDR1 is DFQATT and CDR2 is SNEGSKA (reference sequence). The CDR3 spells CSASPMTGSGYNEQFF. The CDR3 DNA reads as TGCAGTGCTAGCCCAATGACAGGGTCGGGCTACAATGAGCAGTTCTTC.

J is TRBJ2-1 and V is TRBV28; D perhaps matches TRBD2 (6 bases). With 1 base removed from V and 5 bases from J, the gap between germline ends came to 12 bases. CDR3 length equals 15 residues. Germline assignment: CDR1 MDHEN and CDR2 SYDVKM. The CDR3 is CASSLFGSLHNEQFF. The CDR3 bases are TGTGCCAGCAGTTTATTCGGGAGCCTCCACAATGAGCAGTTCTTC.

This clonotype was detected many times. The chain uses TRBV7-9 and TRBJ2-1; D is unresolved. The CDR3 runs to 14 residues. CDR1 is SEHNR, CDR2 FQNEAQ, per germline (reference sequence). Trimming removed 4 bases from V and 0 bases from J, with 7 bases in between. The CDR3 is CASSSQSSYNEQFF. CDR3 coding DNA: TGTGCCAGCAGCTCCCAGAGCTCCTACAATGAGCAGTTCTTC.

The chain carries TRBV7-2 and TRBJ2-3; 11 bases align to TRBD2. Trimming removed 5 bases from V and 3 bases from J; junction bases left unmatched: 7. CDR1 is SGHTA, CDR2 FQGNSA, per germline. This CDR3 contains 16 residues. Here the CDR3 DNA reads TGTGCCAGCAGCCATAATAGCGGGGGGGGGACAGATACGCAGTATTTT. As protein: CASSHNSGGGTDTQYF.

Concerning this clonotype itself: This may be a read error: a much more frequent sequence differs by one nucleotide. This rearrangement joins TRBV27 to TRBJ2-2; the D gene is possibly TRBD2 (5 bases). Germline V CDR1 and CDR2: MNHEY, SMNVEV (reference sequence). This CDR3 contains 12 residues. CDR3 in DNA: TGTGCCAGCAGCCCCCGGGTCGGGGATCTGTTTTTT. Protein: CASSPRVGDLFF.

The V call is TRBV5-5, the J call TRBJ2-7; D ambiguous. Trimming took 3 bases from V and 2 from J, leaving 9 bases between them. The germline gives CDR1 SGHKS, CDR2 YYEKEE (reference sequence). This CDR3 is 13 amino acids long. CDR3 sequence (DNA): TGTGCCAGCAGCTCCGACACCCCCTACGAGCAGTACTTC. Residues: CASSSDTPYEQYF.

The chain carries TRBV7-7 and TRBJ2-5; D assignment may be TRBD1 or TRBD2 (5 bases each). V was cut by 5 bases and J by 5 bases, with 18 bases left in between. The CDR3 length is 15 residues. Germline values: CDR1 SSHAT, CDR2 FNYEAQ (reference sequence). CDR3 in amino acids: CASSPDPGPSETQYF. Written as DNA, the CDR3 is TGTGCCAGCAGCCCAGATCCGGGGCCATCCGAGACCCAGTACTTC.

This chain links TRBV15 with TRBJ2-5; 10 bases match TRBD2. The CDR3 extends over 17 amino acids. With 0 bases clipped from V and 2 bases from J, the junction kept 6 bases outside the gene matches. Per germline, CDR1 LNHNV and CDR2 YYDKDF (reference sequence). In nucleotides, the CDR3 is TGTGCCACCAGCAGAGAGGCTAGCGGGAGTGTACAAGAGACCCAGTACTTC. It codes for CATSREASGSVQETQYF. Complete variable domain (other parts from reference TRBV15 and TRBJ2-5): DAMVIQNPRYQVTQFGKPVTLSCSQTLNHNVMYWYQQKSSQAPKLLFHYYDKDFNNEADTPDNFQSRRPNTSFCFLDIRSPGLGDTAMYLCATSREASGSVQETQYFGPGTRLLVL.

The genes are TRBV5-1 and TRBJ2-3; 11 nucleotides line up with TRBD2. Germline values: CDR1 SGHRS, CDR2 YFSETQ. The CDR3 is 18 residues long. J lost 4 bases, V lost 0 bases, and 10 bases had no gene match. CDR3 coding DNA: TGCGCCAGCAGCTTGGCAGTAGCGGGAGGGCACGTGTCAGATACGCAGTATTTT. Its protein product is CASSLAVAGGHVSDTQYF. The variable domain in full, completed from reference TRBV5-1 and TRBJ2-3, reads KAGVTQTPRYLIKTRGQQVTLSCSPISGHRSVSWYQQTPGQGLQFLFEYFSETQRNKGNFPGRFSGRQFSNSRSEMNVSTLELGDSALYLCASSLAVAGGHVSDTQYFGPGTRLTVL.

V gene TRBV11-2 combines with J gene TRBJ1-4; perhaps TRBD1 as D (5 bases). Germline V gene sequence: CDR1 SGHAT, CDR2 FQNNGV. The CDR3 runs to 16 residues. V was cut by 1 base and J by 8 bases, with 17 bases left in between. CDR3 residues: CASSLGLAGLREKLFF. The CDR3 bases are TGTGCCAGCAGCTTAGGGCTTGCAGGGCTCCGCGAAAAACTGTTTTTT.